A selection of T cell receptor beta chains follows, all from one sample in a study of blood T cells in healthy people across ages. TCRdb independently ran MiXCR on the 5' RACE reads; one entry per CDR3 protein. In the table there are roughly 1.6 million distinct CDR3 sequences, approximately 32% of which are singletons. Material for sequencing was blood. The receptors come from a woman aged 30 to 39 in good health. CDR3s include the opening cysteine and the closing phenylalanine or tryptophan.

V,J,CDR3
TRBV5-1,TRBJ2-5,CASSRGLAGKETQYF
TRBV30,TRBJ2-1,CACLNGYEQFF
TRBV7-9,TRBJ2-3,CASSPDRDLADTQYF
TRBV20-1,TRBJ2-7,CSARAGSLYEQYF
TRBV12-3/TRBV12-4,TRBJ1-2,CASSSTRDSRYGYTF
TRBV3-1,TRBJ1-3,CASSQGGETFSGNTIYF
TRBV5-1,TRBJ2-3,CASGGSSRDTQYF
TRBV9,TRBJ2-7,CASSTTWSSGGHEQYF
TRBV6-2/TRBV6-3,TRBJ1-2,CASSRTTGRVNYGYTF
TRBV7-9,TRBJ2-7,CASSRSRTLREAQYF
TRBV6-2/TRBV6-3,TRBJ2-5,CASSYTLAGVQETQYF
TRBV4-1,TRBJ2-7,CASSQKSLSGYEQYF
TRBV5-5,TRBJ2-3,CASSTQIAGPITDTQYF
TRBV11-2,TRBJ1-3,CASRQNRGPGNTIYF
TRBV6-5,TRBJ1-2,CASISGTRSNYGYTF
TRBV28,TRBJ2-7,CASRSFRVYEQYF
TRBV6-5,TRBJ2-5,CASSSGTGGILQETQYF
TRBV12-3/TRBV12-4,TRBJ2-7,CASSSGLSCEQYF
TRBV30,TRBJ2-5,CAWSTGQSETQYF
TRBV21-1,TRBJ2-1,CASSKGGQVILYEQFF
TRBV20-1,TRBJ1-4,CSARDHGIKNEKLFF
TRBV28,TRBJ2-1,CASSWGRSSYNEQFF
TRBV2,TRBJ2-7,CASRDYIGQGLNSYEQYF
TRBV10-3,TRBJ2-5,CAISVMGTTTEQYF
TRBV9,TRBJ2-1,CASSPTGLYNEQFF
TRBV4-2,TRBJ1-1,CASSSPRGLNTEAFF
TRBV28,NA,CASSFTGAVSYNEQYF
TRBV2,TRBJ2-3,CASSDERGGMGLTDTQYF
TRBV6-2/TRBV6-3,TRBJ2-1,CASSYSEKFYEQFF